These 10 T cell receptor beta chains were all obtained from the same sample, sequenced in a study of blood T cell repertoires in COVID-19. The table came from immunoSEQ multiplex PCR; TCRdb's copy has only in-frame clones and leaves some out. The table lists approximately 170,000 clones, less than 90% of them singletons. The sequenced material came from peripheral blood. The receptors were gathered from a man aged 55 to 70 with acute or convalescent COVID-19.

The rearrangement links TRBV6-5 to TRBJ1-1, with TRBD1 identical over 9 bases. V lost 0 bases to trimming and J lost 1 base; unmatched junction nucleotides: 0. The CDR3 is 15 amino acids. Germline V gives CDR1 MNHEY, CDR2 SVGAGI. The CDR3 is CASSYSGQGNTEAFF. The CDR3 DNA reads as TGTGCCAGCAGTTACTCGGGACAGGGGAACACTGAAGCTTTCTTT.

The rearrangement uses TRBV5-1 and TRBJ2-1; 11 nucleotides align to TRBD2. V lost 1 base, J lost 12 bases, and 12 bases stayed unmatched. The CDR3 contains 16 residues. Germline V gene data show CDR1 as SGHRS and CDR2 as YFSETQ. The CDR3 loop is CASSLNVAGGKGRQFF. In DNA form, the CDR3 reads TGCGCCAGCAGCTTGAACGTAGCGGGAGGGAAGGGCAGGCAGTTCTTC.

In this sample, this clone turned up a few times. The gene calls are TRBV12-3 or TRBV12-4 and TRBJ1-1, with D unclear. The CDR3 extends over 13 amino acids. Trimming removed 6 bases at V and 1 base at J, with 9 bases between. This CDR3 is CASSGRGNTEAFF. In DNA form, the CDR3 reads TGTGCCAGCAGCGGTCGAGGGAACACTGAAGCTTTCTTT.

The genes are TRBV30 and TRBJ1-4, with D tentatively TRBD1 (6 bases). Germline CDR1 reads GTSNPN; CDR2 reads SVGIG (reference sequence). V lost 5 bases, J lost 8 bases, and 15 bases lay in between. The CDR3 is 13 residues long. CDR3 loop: CAWSGGAVEKLFF. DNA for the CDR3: TGTGCCTGGTCGGGGGGGGCGGTAGAAAAACTGTTTTTT.

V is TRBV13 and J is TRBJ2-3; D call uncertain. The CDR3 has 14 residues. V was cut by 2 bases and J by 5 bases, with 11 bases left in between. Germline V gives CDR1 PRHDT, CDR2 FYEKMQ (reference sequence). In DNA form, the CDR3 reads TGTGCCAGCAGCTTAAACAGATTTCTAGATACGCAGTATTTT. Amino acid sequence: CASSLNRFLDTQYF.

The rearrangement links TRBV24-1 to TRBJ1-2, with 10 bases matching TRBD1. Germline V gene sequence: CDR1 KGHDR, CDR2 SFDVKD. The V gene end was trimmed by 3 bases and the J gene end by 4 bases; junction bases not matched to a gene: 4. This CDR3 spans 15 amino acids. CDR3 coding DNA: TGTGCCACCAGTGATAGGACAGGGGGAATCTATGGCTACACCTTC. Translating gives CATSDRTGGIYGYTF.

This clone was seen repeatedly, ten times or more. CDR3 protein: CASGRQPNTEAFF. CDR3 sequence (DNA): TGTGCCAGCGGAAGACAGCCTAACACTGAAGCTTTCTTT. The J gene is TRBJ1-1, the V gene TRBV2; maybe TRBD1 (5 bases). Germline CDR1 is SNHLY and CDR2 is FYNNEI. There are 13 residues in the CDR3. V gave up 8 bases and J gave up 2 bases, with 12 bases separating them. The whole variable domain, filled in from reference TRBV2 and TRBJ1-1, reads EPEVTQTPSHQVTQMGQEVILRCVPISNHLYFYWYRQILGQKVEFLVSFYNNEISEKSEIFDDQFSVERPDGSNFTLKIRSTKLEDSAMYFCASGRQPNTEAFFGQGTRLTVV.

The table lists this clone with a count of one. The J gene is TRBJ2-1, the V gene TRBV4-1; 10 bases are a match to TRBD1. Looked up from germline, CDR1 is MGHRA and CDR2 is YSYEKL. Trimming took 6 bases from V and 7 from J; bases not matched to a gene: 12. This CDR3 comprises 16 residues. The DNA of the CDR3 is TGCGCCAGCAGTCGGTTAGAGGGACAGGGGTGGAATGAGCAGTTCTTC. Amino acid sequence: CASSRLEGQGWNEQFF.

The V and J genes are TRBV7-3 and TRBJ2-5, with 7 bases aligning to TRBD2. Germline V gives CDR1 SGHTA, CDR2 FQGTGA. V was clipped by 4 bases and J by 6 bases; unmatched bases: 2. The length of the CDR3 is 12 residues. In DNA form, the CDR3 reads TGTGCCAGCAGCTGGGGAGGGCAGACCCAGTACTTC. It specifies CASSWGGQTQYF.

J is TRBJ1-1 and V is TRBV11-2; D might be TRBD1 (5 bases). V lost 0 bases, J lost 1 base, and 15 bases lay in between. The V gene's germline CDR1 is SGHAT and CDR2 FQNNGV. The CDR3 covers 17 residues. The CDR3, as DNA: TGTGCCAGCAGCTTAGATCAGCAGGCAGGGTGGAACACTGAAGCTTTCTTT. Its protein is CASSLDQQAGWNTEAFF.